This TCR beta chain was documented in a study of shared clonotypes between healthy human individuals. The study, taken as a whole, reports: When naive CD4 clonotypes were compared across a few donors, 4% to 6.5% were shared.

With regard to this clone: No antigen is known for it.

TCRdb's copy holds only in-frame clones and misses some; the assay was immunoSEQ multiplex PCR. This table holds about 180,000 clones, roughly 91% found once. The CDR3 runs 15 residues. Trimming shortened V by 4 bases and J by 0 bases, and 12 bases separated the two germline ends. From germline, CDR1 is SGHVS and CDR2 FQNEAQ. The chain uses TRBV7-8 and TRBJ1-1, with D unresolved. The sequence was collected from a woman aged 30 to 39 in good health. The sample consisted of naive CD4+ T cells sorted from blood. This sample's subset: CD45RA+ positively selected. CDR3 DNA sequence: TGTGCCAGCAGCTCAGGACGGATCATGAACACTGAAGCTTTCTTT. This encodes CASSSGRIMNTEAFF.